The 28 T cell receptor beta chains below come from one sample, sequenced in a study of molecular identifiers for immune sequencing clone quantification. TCRdb re-derived calls from the PCR reads in MiXCR, one entry per CDR3 protein. The sample contains under 600,000 distinct CDR3 sequences, roughly a fifth of which appear only once. The sample taken for sequencing was naive CD8+ T cells from blood, with Jurkat cell RNA spiked in. The subset here: FACS-sorted CD8+CD4-CCR7+CD45RA+ naive T cells. The receptors originated from a human donor in good health. Some libraries in this study had Jurkat cell RNA spiked in.

This clonotype came up a few times. The CDR3 sequence: CASSPLSGDLGYEQYF. CDR3 nucleotide sequence: TGTGCCAGCAGTCCCTTATCGGGGGACTTGGGCTACGAGCAGTACTTC. The J gene is TRBJ2-7, the V gene TRBV27; D might be TRBD2 (6 bases). The germline CDR1 and CDR2 sequences are MNHEY and SMNVEV (reference sequence). The CDR3 spans 16 residues. V lost 5 bases and J lost 3, with 20 bases in between.

This rearrangement joins TRBV3-1 to TRBJ2-1; D may be TRBD1 (5 bases). V was cut by 2 bases and J by 0 bases, with 11 bases left in between. The CDR3 runs to 16 residues. Germline lookup yields CDR1 LGHDT and CDR2 YNNKEL (reference sequence). This chain's CDR3 is CASSQPTGSSYNEQFF. CDR3 in DNA: TGTGCCAGCAGCCAACCAACAGGTAGCTCCTACAATGAGCAGTTCTTC.

The chain carries TRBV6-6 and TRBJ2-7; TRBD2 aligns across 7 bases. V dropped 6 bases and J dropped 1; count of bases not matched to a gene: 9. CDR3 length equals 15 residues. Germline values: CDR1 MNHNY, CDR2 SVGAGI (reference sequence). For the CDR3, the DNA is TGTGCCAGCAGCCTTAACGGACTAGGTTCCTACGAGCAGTACTTC. Residues: CASSLNGLGSYEQYF.

For this clonotype: A much larger clone lies a single base off, so this may be a read error. In this CDR3 the conserved last residue, phenylalanine or tryptophan, is missing, so a read error is likely. Because the CDR3's place on the DNA is in doubt, the DNA is left out and the CDR3 is given as listed by TCRdb. V and J are TRBV6-2 or TRBV6-3 and TRBJ2-1; TRBD1, as called in the table, went unchecked against the DNA. The germline V gene encodes CDR1 MNHEY and CDR2 SVGEGT. The CDR3 sequence runs 13 residues, both termini included. CDR3 in amino acids: CASSYSSRDGKFL.

This clonotype has ten or more counts. The chain has TRBV7-9 and TRBJ1-4; D unclear. From germline, CDR1 is SEHNR and CDR2 FQNEAQ (reference sequence). The CDR3 spans 14 residues. Between the trimmed V and J ends, which lost 1 base and 4 bases, there was a span of 7 bases. The CDR3 region is CASSLGGFNEKLFF. Here the CDR3 DNA reads TGTGCCAGCAGCTTAGGTGGATTTAATGAAAAACTGTTTTTT. The variable domain in full, completed from reference TRBV7-9 and TRBJ1-4, reads DTGVSQNPRHKITKRGQNVTFRCDPISEHNRLYWYRQTLGQGPEFLTYFQNEAQLEKSRLLSDRFSAERPKGSFSTLEIQRTEQGDSAMYLCASSLGGFNEKLFFGSGTQLSVL.

This clonotype was counted a few times. The chain has TRBV6-5 and TRBJ1-2; D unresolved. Germline V gives CDR1 MNHEY, CDR2 SVGAGI. The V end was cut by 7 bases, the J end by 4 bases, with 10 bases between. The CDR3 is made up of 12 amino acids. Here the CDR3 DNA reads TGTGCCAGCATGTCAGAAAGCTATGGCTACACCTTC. Protein product: CASMSESYGYTF.

The chain links TRBV19 to TRBJ2-1, with 7 nucleotides matching TRBD1. Germline V CDR1 and CDR2: LNHDA, SQIVND (reference sequence). This CDR3 has 12 residues. Trimming took 10 bases from V and 3 from J; bases not matched to a gene: 3. The DNA for the CDR3 is TGTGCCACGTGGGACAGCTACAATGAGCAGTTCTTC. This translates into CATWDSYNEQFF.

This clonotype was observed a handful of times. The chain links TRBV6-2 or TRBV6-3 to TRBJ2-3; 8 bases agree with TRBD1. The CDR3 loop spans 22 amino acids. The J segment lost 0 bases and the V segment lost 1 base, leaving 21 bases of the junction unmatched. Looked up from germline, CDR1 is MNHEY and CDR2 is SVGEGT. DNA of the CDR3: TGTGCCAGCAGTTACTATCTACCGCCCCAATCGACAGGGGTCCCTAGCACAGATACGCAGTATTTT. It specifies CASSYYLPPQSTGVPSTDTQYF.

This clonotype has a count of ten or more. This chain joins TRBV6-5 and TRBJ1-2, with D perhaps matching TRBD1 (5 bases). This CDR3 contains 11 residues. Germline CDR1 is MNHEY and CDR2 is SVGAGI. With 8 bases removed from V and 7 bases from J, the gap between germline ends came to 11 bases. The CDR3 region has the DNA TGTGCCAGCTGGGGGATAGGTGGCTACACCTTC. It codes for CASWGIGGYTF.

This clonotype was detected a few times. This chain connects TRBV20-1 to TRBJ2-2; 7 nucleotides match TRBD2. The CDR3 is 17 residues long. With V trimmed by 1 base and J by 6 bases, 14 bases remained unmatched. Germline CDR1 is DFQATT and CDR2 is SNEGSKA (reference sequence). CDR3 amino acids: CSARVLSWEGLAGELFF. The CDR3 DNA sequence: TGCAGTGCTAGAGTTTTGTCGTGGGAGGGCCTGGCCGGGGAGCTGTTTTTT.

The chain links TRBV30 to TRBJ1-1; possible D gene TRBD1, 5 bases. Germline V CDR1 and CDR2: GTSNPN, SVGIG (reference sequence). Trimming stripped 3 bases from V and 1 base from J, with 21 bases between. The CDR3 extends over 17 amino acids. The CDR3 sequence: CAWSPVGAYRTNTEAFF. Here the CDR3 DNA reads TGTGCCTGGAGCCCCGTAGGGGCGTACCGAACGAACACTGAAGCTTTCTTT.

This clonotype was seen a single time. J is TRBJ2-7 and V is TRBV27, with TRBD2 matching over 7 bases. CDR1 and CDR2 from the germline V gene are MNHEY and SMNVEV (reference sequence). The CDR3 runs 14 residues. V lost 4 bases and J lost 3; bases outside the gene matches: 6. The CDR3 protein is CASSSASGYYEQYF. The CDR3 DNA is TGTGCCAGCAGTTCGGCTAGCGGTTACTACGAGCAGTACTTC.

The V call is TRBV27, the J call TRBJ2-7; D possibly corresponds to TRBD2 (7 bases). The CDR3 contains 15 residues. Germline-derived CDR1 and CDR2 are MNHEY and SMNVEV (reference sequence). V lost 10 bases and J 5 bases, leaving 24 bases between the germline ends. CDR3 protein: CATRRGAGSHDEQYF. The CDR3 DNA is TGTGCCACCCGTCGGGGGGCGGGTAGTCACGACGAGCAGTACTTC.

A note on this clonotype: The junction departs from germline at one end; a sequencing error may be responsible. The J gene is TRBJ2-3, the V gene TRBV7-7, with 7 bases lining up with TRBD1. The CDR3 has 15 residues. CDR1 and CDR2 (germline): SSHAT, FNYEAQ (reference sequence). The DNA of the CDR3 is TGTGCTAGCAGCCAGGGGGTTGATAGCACAGATACGCAGTATTTT. This sequence encodes CASSQGVDSTDTQYF.

The genes are TRBV29-1 and TRBJ2-2, with TRBD2 matching over 9 bases. This CDR3 contains 16 residues. The V gene's germline CDR1 is SQVTM and CDR2 ANQGSEA. V lost 0 bases and J lost 1; bases outside the gene matches: 3. The CDR3: CSVEEVSGGNTGELFF. CDR3 DNA: TGCAGCGTTGAAGAGGTTAGCGGGGGGAACACCGGGGAGCTGTTTTTT.

This clonotype has at least ten counts. The chain's CDR3 is CASSQGRATYEQYF. The CDR3 bases are TGTGCCAGCAGCCAAGGCAGGGCCACCTACGAGCAGTACTTC. The chain links TRBV14 to TRBJ2-7, with D maybe TRBD1 (5 bases). Germline assignment: CDR1 SGHDN and CDR2 FVKESK. V lost 1 base and J lost 2, with 9 bases in between. The CDR3 has 14 amino acids.

The chain joins TRBV7-9 to TRBJ2-5; perhaps TRBD1 as D (9 bases). Per germline, CDR1 SEHNR and CDR2 FQNEAQ (reference sequence). Trimming removed 2 bases at V and 5 bases at J, with 18 bases between. The CDR3 covers 16 residues. The CDR3 region is CASSLSGGQGWETQYF. The CDR3 DNA reads TGTGCCAGCAGCTTAAGCGGGGGACAGGGTTGGGAGACCCAGTACTTC.

The chain links TRBV10-3 to TRBJ1-2, with no clear D. Germline V gene data show CDR1 as ENHRY and CDR2 as SYGVKD. V lost 4 bases and J 0 bases, leaving 6 bases between the germline ends. The CDR3 is made up of 13 amino acids. The CDR3 spells CAISAYTNYGYTF. The DNA for the CDR3 is TGTGCCATCAGTGCCTATACTAACTATGGCTACACCTTC.

A remark on this clonotype: With a much larger clone just one base away, this may be a read error. The rearrangement uses TRBV7-2 and TRBJ1-5; D not certain. CDR1 is SGHTA, CDR2 FQGNSA, per germline. V gave up 2 bases and J gave up 0 bases, with 11 bases separating them. The CDR3 spans 16 residues. The CDR3 nucleotides are TGTGCCAGCAGCTTATCGGGAGACTATAGCAATCAGCCCCAGCATTTT. This encodes CASSLSGDYSNQPQHF. Supplemented by reference TRBV7-2 and TRBJ1-5, the full variable domain reads GAGVSQSPSNKVTEKGKDVELRCDPISGHTALYWYRQSLGQGLEFLIYFQGNSAPDKSGLPSDRFSAERTGGSVSTLTIQRTQQEDSAVYLCASSLSGDYSNQPQHFGDGTRLSIL.

This clonotype was counted at least ten times. The chain uses TRBV5-6 and TRBJ2-7, with a weak D call TRBD2 (5 bases). This CDR3 has 12 residues. V lost 0 bases to trimming and J lost 6 bases, with 7 bases between them. Germline loops: CDR1 SGHDT, CDR2 YYEEEE. The CDR3 sequence is CASSLVSGEQYF. CDR3 coding DNA: TGTGCCAGCAGCTTGGTAAGCGGCGAGCAGTACTTC.

CDR3 nucleotide sequence: TGTGCCAGCAGCTTAGATCCGGGACAGTACAATGAGCAGTTCTTC. Residues: CASSLDPGQYNEQFF. The genes are TRBV11-2 and TRBJ2-1, with 7 bases that match TRBD1. V trimming: 0 bases; J trimming: 4 bases; junction bases outside the gene matches: 3. Per germline, CDR1 SGHAT and CDR2 FQNNGV. This CDR3 has 15 amino acids.

Only a few counts were recorded for this clonotype. V usage is TRBV9 and J usage is TRBJ2-3, with D possibly TRBD2 on 7 matching bases. CDR1 and CDR2 (germline): SGDLS, YYNGEE. V was shortened by 4 bases and J by 0 bases, with 15 bases between the two germline ends. This CDR3 contains 16 residues. The CDR3: CASSPRGGGSTDTQYF. The CDR3 nucleotides are TGTGCCAGCAGCCCACGGGGAGGGGGAAGCACAGATACGCAGTATTTT. Filled out from reference TRBV9 and TRBJ2-3, the complete variable domain reads DSGVTQTPKHLITATGQRVTLRCSPRSGDLSVYWYQQSLDQGLQFLIQYYNGEERAKGNILERFSAQQFPDLHSELNLSSLELGDSALYFCASSPRGGGSTDTQYFGPGTRLTVL.

This clonotype was counted only a few times. CDR3 nucleotides: TGTGCCAGCAGCTTAAAGTTCGGGGACAATGAGCAGTTCTTC. Translating it yields CASSLKFGDNEQFF. This sequence joins TRBV7-3 and TRBJ2-1; D might be TRBD2 (5 bases). CDR3 length: 14 residues. The germline gives CDR1 SGHTA, CDR2 FQGTGA. The V gene lost 1 base and the J gene lost 5 bases, with 9 bases spanning the gap. The entire variable domain, with the rest obtained from reference TRBV7-3 and TRBJ2-1, is as follows: GAGVSQTPSNKVTEKGKYVELRCDPISGHTALYWYRQSLGQGPEFLIYFQGTGAADDSGLPNDRFFAVRPEGSVSTLKIQRTERGDSAVYLCASSLKFGDNEQFFGPGTRLTVL.

The table lists this clonotype with a few counts. The CDR3 protein is CASSFRAGGVDEQYF. CDR3 nucleotides: TGTGCCAGCAGCTTCCGAGCCGGGGGGGTTGACGAGCAGTACTTC. The chain is built from TRBV7-9 and TRBJ2-7, with 8 bases identical to TRBD2. Germline CDR1 is SEHNR and CDR2 is FQNEAQ (reference sequence). Trimming at V came to 3 bases and at J to 5 bases, leaving 9 bases not matched to a gene. This CDR3 is built from 15 residues.

This clonotype was found many times. The chain joins TRBV13 to TRBJ2-4; 10 nucleotides align to TRBD1. The CDR3 length is 14 residues. Germline V CDR1 and CDR2: PRHDT, FYEKMQ (reference sequence). V gave up 5 bases and J gave up 8 bases; unmatched junction bases: 6. CDR3 DNA: TGTGCCAGCAGCCCCGACAGGGGGCAGTACATTCAGTACTTC. Protein: CASSPDRGQYIQYF. The variable domain in full, completed from reference TRBV13 and TRBJ2-4, reads AAGVIQSPRHLIKEKRETATLKCYPIPRHDTVYWYQQGPGQDPQFLISFYEKMQSDKGSIPDRFSAQQFSDYHSELNMSSLELGDSALYFCASSPDRGQYIQYFGAGTRLSVL.

This clonotype was seen more than once but under ten times. This rearrangement joins TRBV19 to TRBJ2-1; D unresolved. The V gene lost 7 bases and the J gene lost 9 bases, with 16 bases spanning the gap. The germline gives CDR1 LNHDA, CDR2 SQIVND (reference sequence). CDR3 size: 13 residues. This chain's CDR3 is CASTMGIHGEQFF. In nucleotides, the CDR3 is TGTGCCAGTACCATGGGCATTCACGGTGAGCAGTTCTTC. The entire variable domain, with the rest obtained from reference TRBV19 and TRBJ2-1, is as follows: DGGITQSPKYLFRKEGQNVTLSCEQNLNHDAMYWYRQDPGQGLRLIYYSQIVNDFQKGDIAEGYSVSREKKESFPLTVTSAQKNPTAFYLCASTMGIHGEQFFGPGTRLTVL.

V is TRBV6-6 and J is TRBJ2-4, with 14 positions matching TRBD2. V lost 0 bases and J lost 8; bases outside the gene matches: 15. The CDR3 spans 20 residues. CDR1 is MNHNY, CDR2 SVGAGI, per germline (reference sequence). The CDR3 DNA reads as TGTGCCAGCAGTTACTCGGGACTAGCGGGAGAGTTTTGGGCCCGGTACATTCAGTACTTC. Its protein is CASSYSGLAGEFWARYIQYF.

This sequence joins TRBV19 and TRBJ2-3; D may correspond to TRBD1 or TRBD2 (5 bases each). CDR3 length equals 13 residues. Trimming took 8 bases from V and 2 from J, leaving 11 bases between them. Looked up from germline, CDR1 is LNHDA and CDR2 is SQIVND (reference sequence). The CDR3: CASRGTDTDTQYF. The CDR3 DNA follows: TGTGCCAGTCGGGGCACAGACACAGATACGCAGTATTTT.